Listed here are 20 T cell receptor beta chains from one sample, sequenced in a study of control samples from healthy donors and cancer patients. The table came from immunoSEQ multiplex PCR; TCRdb's copy has only in-frame clones and leaves some out. The sample carries about 130,000 clones, approximately 92% recorded once. The sequenced material came from blood. These receptors were collected from a woman in her fifties or sixties in good health.

This sequence joins TRBV28 and TRBJ1-2; D is possibly TRBD1 (5 bases). The CDR3 runs to 15 residues. Looked up from germline, CDR1 is MDHEN and CDR2 is SYDVKM. With 2 bases removed from V and 0 bases from J, the gap between germline ends came to 10 bases. CDR3 protein: CASSLLQGTNYGYTF. The CDR3 coding sequence is TGTGCCAGCAGTTTACTGCAGGGCACTAACTATGGCTACACCTTC.

CDR3 nucleotides: TGTGCAACCAAGCGAGGCGGGGGGCGCCCAGGGACCCAGTACTTC. Translated: CATKRGGGRPGTQYF. The rearrangement uses TRBV2 and TRBJ2-5, with TRBD2 identical over 8 bases. This CDR3 is 15 amino acids long. From germline, CDR1 is SNHLY and CDR2 FYNNEI.

J is TRBJ1-2 and V is TRBV7-9, with D uncertain. CDR1 SEHNR and CDR2 FQNEAQ come from the germline V gene (reference sequence). V lost 1 base and J 4 bases, leaving 10 bases between the germline ends. The CDR3 sequence is 14 residues long. CDR3 sequence (DNA): TGTGCCAGCAGCTTAGGGGAATCGTCCTATGGCTACACCTTC. Its translation: CASSLGESSYGYTF.

This chain joins TRBV6-5 and TRBJ2-5, with 9 bases identical to TRBD2. Trimming removed 6 bases from V and 4 bases from J; junction bases left unmatched: 9. Germline V gene data show CDR1 as MNHEY and CDR2 as SVGAGI. The CDR3 runs to 15 residues. CDR3 amino acids: CASRTAGGALETQYF. The CDR3 bases are TGTGCCAGCAGGACCGCGGGGGGGGCGTTAGAGACCCAGTACTTC.

On this clone itself: Other DNA sequences within the sample encode an identical CDR3. The chain joins TRBV6-5 to TRBJ2-7; a weak D match, TRBD2 (5 bases). Germline V gene lookup returns CDR1 MNHEY and CDR2 SVGAGI. Deletions cut 4 bases from V and 7 bases from J, with 8 bases between. The CDR3 is made up of 11 amino acids. CDR3 DNA sequence: TGTGCCAGCAGTTCCCGGGGTGAGCAGTACTTC. Amino acids: CASSSRGEQYF.

This clone was detected only once. V and J are TRBV5-8 and TRBJ1-1, with unresolved D. The CDR3 has 13 residues. The V gene's germline CDR1 is SGHTS and CDR2 YDEGEE. The V and J ends lost 2 bases and 1 base respectively, with 6 bases between them. The CDR3 bases are TGTGCCAGCAGCTTTTCAACGAACACTGAAGCTTTCTTT. Translation gives CASSFSTNTEAFF.

The J gene is TRBJ2-7, the V gene TRBV7-2; D is perhaps TRBD2 (7 bases). Germline values: CDR1 SGHTA, CDR2 FQGNSA. The CDR3 is 13 residues long. V was shortened by 5 bases and J by 8 bases, with 16 bases between the two germline ends. In nucleotides, the CDR3 is TGTGCCAGCAGCCCAGATGGGGGGGCAAAGCAGTACTTC. Protein: CASSPDGGAKQYF.

The chain employs TRBV5-1 and TRBJ2-2, with a tentative D call TRBD2 (6 bases). This CDR3 is built from 15 residues. Germline CDR1 and CDR2: SGHRS and YFSETQ. The V gene lost 0 bases and the J gene lost 5 bases, with 11 bases spanning the gap. The chain's CDR3 is CASSLEQRVTGELFF. The CDR3, as DNA: TGCGCCAGCAGCTTGGAGCAGCGGGTTACCGGGGAGCTGTTTTTT.

CDR3 loop: CASSRRLAGGPTGGEQFF. For the CDR3, the DNA is TGTGCCAGTAGTCGAAGACTAGCGGGAGGCCCGACGGGGGGGGAGCAGTTCTTC. V and J are TRBV19 and TRBJ2-1, with 13 nucleotides matching TRBD2. The V gene end was trimmed by 5 bases and the J gene end by 10 bases; junction bases not matched to a gene: 17. The length of the CDR3 is 18 residues. Germline V gene sequence: CDR1 LNHDA, CDR2 SQIVND (reference sequence).

The chain links TRBV11-2 to TRBJ2-2; D is unclear. The ends were cut back, 3 bases at V and 5 bases at J, with 7 bases in the middle. The CDR3 has 13 amino acids. The germline CDR1 and CDR2 sequences are SGHAT and FQNNGV. The CDR3 DNA follows: TGTGCCAGCAGCTTGTTTAGGACCGGGGAGCTGTTTTTT. Its protein product is CASSLFRTGELFF.

V usage is TRBV18 and J usage is TRBJ2-5, with D uncertain. The CDR3 loop spans 12 amino acids. Germline CDR1 reads KGHSH; CDR2 reads LQKENI. Between the trimmed V and J ends, which lost 2 bases and 2 bases, there was a span of 3 bases. The CDR3 DNA reads as TGTGCCAGCTCACCAGAGCAAGAGACCCAGTACTTC. Encoded protein: CASSPEQETQYF.

This clone was picked up one time. CDR3 sequence reads: CSALKADTQYF. The CDR3 coding sequence is TGCAGTGCTTTGAAGGCAGATACGCAGTATTTT. This chain connects TRBV20-1 to TRBJ2-3; D call uncertain. V lost 5 bases and J lost 4, with 7 bases in between. CDR1 is DFQATT, CDR2 SNEGSKA, per germline (reference sequence). The CDR3 runs 11 residues.

In regard to this clone: Other DNA sequences from this sample encode an identical CDR3 as well. The gene calls are TRBV19 and TRBJ1-2, with D perhaps matching TRBD1 (5 bases). This CDR3 has 13 amino acids. Germline CDR1 LNHDA, CDR2 SQIVND (reference sequence). V lost 6 bases to trimming and J lost 1 base, with 9 bases between them. The DNA of the CDR3 is TGTGCCAGTAGAAGCAGGGTTAACTATGGCTACACCTTC. It is translated as CASRSRVNYGYTF.

The genes are TRBV11-2 and TRBJ1-1; tentative D call: TRBD1 (6 bases). The CDR3 contains 14 residues. The V and J ends lost 3 bases and 3 bases respectively, with 11 bases between them. Germline CDR1 and CDR2: SGHAT and FQNNGV. The CDR3 DNA is TGTGCCAGCAGCTTGCTACAGGGAGACACTGAAGCTTTCTTT. Amino acid sequence: CASSLLQGDTEAFF.

The chain uses TRBV6-6 and TRBJ2-3, with D hard to call. Looked up from germline, CDR1 is MNHNY and CDR2 is SVGAGI (reference sequence). Trimming removed 6 bases from V and 5 bases from J, with 15 bases in between. The CDR3 extends over 14 amino acids. CDR3 region: CASRRQRGKDTQYF. In DNA, the CDR3 is TGTGCCAGCAGACGGCAACGTGGTAAAGATACGCAGTATTTT.

The V call is TRBV30, the J call TRBJ1-3; D is uncertain. The V gene lost 3 bases and the J gene lost 0 bases, with 12 bases spanning the gap. The CDR3 extends over 15 amino acids. The V gene's germline CDR1 is GTSNPN and CDR2 SVGIG (reference sequence). The CDR3 region is CAWSHVPFSGNTIYF. CDR3 DNA sequence: TGTGCCTGGAGCCATGTTCCTTTCTCTGGAAACACCATATATTTT.

The rearrangement uses TRBV28 and TRBJ1-1; D may be TRBD1 (5 bases). This CDR3 has 15 residues. V lost 6 bases and J 5 bases, leaving 19 bases between the germline ends. CDR1 and CDR2 from the germline V gene are MDHEN and SYDVKM. The CDR3 protein is CASSLSTPGTTEAFF. The CDR3 DNA sequence: TGTGCCAGCAGCCTTTCTACTCCTGGGACGACTGAAGCTTTCTTT.

The chain employs TRBV20-1 and TRBJ1-1, with D uncertain. Germline assignment: CDR1 DFQATT and CDR2 SNEGSKA (reference sequence). Deletions cut 3 bases from V and 3 bases from J, with 11 bases between. The CDR3 is 13 residues long. Here the CDR3 reads CSASRSSYTEAFF. The CDR3 region has the DNA TGCAGTGCTAGTCGGAGCAGCTACACTGAAGCTTTCTTT.

V and J are TRBV29-1 and TRBJ2-3; 12 bases are shared with TRBD2. Germline-derived CDR1 and CDR2 are SQVTM and ANQGSEA. The junction had 2 bases not matched to a gene; V was cut back by 4 bases and J by 0 bases. The CDR3 length is 15 residues. The CDR3 nucleotides read TGCAGCGTTGTAGGGACTAGCGGGAGCACAGATACGCAGTATTTT. It translates to CSVVGTSGSTDTQYF.

This clone was recorded once. This chain joins TRBV3-1 (or the pseudogene TRBV3-2) and TRBJ2-7, with 8 bases matching TRBD1. The CDR3 runs 14 residues. The ends lost 1 base at V and 4 bases at J; junction bases unmatched: 3. From germline, CDR1 is LGHDT and CDR2 YNNKEL (reference sequence). The CDR3 reads CASSQGQGWYEQYF. CDR3 DNA sequence: TGTGCCAGCAGCCAAGGACAGGGGTGGTACGAGCAGTACTTC.